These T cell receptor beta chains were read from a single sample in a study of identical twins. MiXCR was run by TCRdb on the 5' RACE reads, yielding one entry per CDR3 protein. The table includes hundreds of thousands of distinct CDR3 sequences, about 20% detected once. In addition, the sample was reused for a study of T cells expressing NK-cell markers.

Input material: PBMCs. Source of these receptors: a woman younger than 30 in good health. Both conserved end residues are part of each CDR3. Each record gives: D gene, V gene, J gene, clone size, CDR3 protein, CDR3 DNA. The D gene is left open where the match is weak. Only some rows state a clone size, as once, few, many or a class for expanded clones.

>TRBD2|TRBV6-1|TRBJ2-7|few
CASSQGLANHEQYF
TGTGCCAGCAGTCAGGGACTAGCCAATCACGAGCAGTACTTC
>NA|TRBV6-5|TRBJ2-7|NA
CASSYPSGPSTYEQYF
TGTGCCAGCAGTTACCCATCGGGGCCCTCCACCTACGAGCAGTACTTC
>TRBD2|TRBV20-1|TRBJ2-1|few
CSASGASGGINEQFF
TGCAGTGCTAGCGGGGCTAGCGGGGGGATCAATGAGCAGTTCTTC
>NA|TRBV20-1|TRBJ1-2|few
CSARAGYNYGYTF
TGCAGTGCTAGAGCGGGTTACAACTATGGCTACACCTTC
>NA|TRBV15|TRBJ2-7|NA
CATSREASVGDEQYF
TGTGCCACCAGCAGAGAAGCTAGCGTGGGGGACGAGCAGTACTTC
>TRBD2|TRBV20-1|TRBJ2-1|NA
CSASPGLAGGNNEQFF
TGCAGTGCTAGCCCCGGACTAGCGGGGGGGAACAATGAGCAGTTCTTC
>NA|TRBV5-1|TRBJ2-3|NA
CASTPFATDTQYF
TGCGCCAGCACCCCGTTTGCAACAGATACGCAGTATTTT
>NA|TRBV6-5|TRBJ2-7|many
CASSYGIGGGYEQYF
TGTGCCAGCAGTTACGGCATCGGGGGCGGGTACGAGCAGTACTTC
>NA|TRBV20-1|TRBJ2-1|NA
CSEQSPGPYNEQFF
TGCAGTGAACAATCTCCGGGGCCTTACAATGAGCAGTTCTTC
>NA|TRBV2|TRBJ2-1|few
CASSALVGDYNEQFF
TGTGCCAGCAGCGCCCTCGTCGGCGACTACAATGAGCAGTTCTTC
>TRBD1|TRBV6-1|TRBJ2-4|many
CASSPPGQGDIQYF
TGTGCCAGCAGTCCTCCGGGACAGGGCGACATTCAGTACTTC
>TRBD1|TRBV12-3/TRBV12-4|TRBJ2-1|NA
CASRAGQGLYNEQFF
TGTGCCAGCAGAGCGGGACAGGGGCTTTACAATGAGCAGTTCTTC